Below, 8 T cell receptor beta chains from the same sample are listed, as sequenced in a study of T cell repertoires in cytomegalovirus infection. TCRdb recomputed calls from the reads with MiXCR, one row per CDR3 protein. The table records about 470,000 distinct CDR3 sequences, about two fifths of them present only once. These receptors have no identified antigens. The sequencing used cultured PBMCs, collected from culture after CMV antigen stimulation. These TCRs come from a human donor in good health (CMV status not recorded). Some clones in this sample may be carry-over from other donors' samples.

This chain connects TRBV7-2 to TRBJ1-2; D perhaps matches TRBD1 (6 bases). This CDR3 comprises 14 residues. CDR1 and CDR2 from the germline V gene are SGHTA and FQGNSA. V gave up 1 base and J gave up 4 bases, with 10 bases separating them. The chain's CDR3 is CASSLGDRCYGYTF. The CDR3, as DNA: TGTGCCAGCAGCTTAGGAGACAGGTGCTATGGCTACACCTTC.

This clonotype was counted between two and nine times. V is TRBV7-8 and J is TRBJ2-7; TRBD1 agrees at 10 bases. CDR3 length: 16 residues. Unmatched junction bases numbered 9, after V lost 4 bases and J lost 3 bases. The germline CDR1 and CDR2 sequences are SGHVS and FQNEAQ. The CDR3 loop reads CASSSRGQGGSYEQYF. DNA for the CDR3: TGTGCCAGCAGCTCCCGAGGACAGGGGGGAAGCTACGAGCAGTACTTC.

In nucleotides, the CDR3 is TGTGCCAGCAGCCAGGACAGGGCCTACGAGCAGTACTTC. Protein sequence: CASSQDRAYEQYF. The chain joins TRBV7-6 to TRBJ2-7; 8 positions agree with TRBD1. From germline, CDR1 is SGHVS and CDR2 FNYEAQ. CDR3 length equals 13 residues. J gave up 2 bases and V 5 bases, and 2 bases lay outside the gene matches.

V is TRBV20-1 and J is TRBJ2-3; either TRBD1 or TRBD2 may supply D (5 bases each). The V gene lost 3 bases and the J gene lost 3 bases, with 13 bases spanning the gap. This CDR3 is 14 amino acids long. The germline V gene encodes CDR1 DFQATT and CDR2 SNEGSKA (reference sequence). CDR3 nucleotide sequence: TGCAGTGCTAGGCCGGGACCTAGAACAGATACGCAGTATTTT. Translated: CSARPGPRTDTQYF.

This chain links TRBV11-2 with TRBJ1-5; possibly TRBD1 for D (5 bases). CDR1 is SGHAT and CDR2 is FQNNGV in the germline V gene. There are 14 residues in the CDR3. Trimming pared 5 bases from V and 10 bases from J, leaving 18 bases between. In DNA, the CDR3 is TGTGCCAGCAGCGTCGGGACGGGACGACTTCCCCAGCATTTT. Its protein product is CASSVGTGRLPQHF.

The rearrangement links TRBV15 to TRBJ2-7, with D possibly matching TRBD2 (5 bases). Trimming cost V 0 bases and J 6 bases, with 15 bases left between them. From germline, CDR1 is LNHNV and CDR2 YYDKDF (reference sequence). This CDR3 comprises 15 residues. In DNA, the CDR3 is TGTGCCACCAGCAGAGAAGGTTCCTTACGGGGCGAGCAGTACTTC. Protein sequence: CATSREGSLRGEQYF. The full variable domain, rest sourced from reference TRBV15 and TRBJ2-7, is DAMVIQNPRYQVTQFGKPVTLSCSQTLNHNVMYWYQQKSSQAPKLLFHYYDKDFNNEADTPDNFQSRRPNTSFCFLDIRSPGLGDTAMYLCATSREGSLRGEQYFGPGTRLTVT.

The gene calls are TRBV5-4 and TRBJ2-1, with 9 bases identical to TRBD2. V was pared by 6 bases and J by 2 bases, with 6 bases of the junction left unmatched. Per germline, CDR1 SGHNT and CDR2 YYREEE (reference sequence). This CDR3 comprises 15 residues. The CDR3 spells CASTSSGSPYNEQFF. Written as DNA, the CDR3 is TGTGCCAGCACCAGTAGCGGGAGCCCCTACAATGAGCAGTTCTTC.

The chain is built from TRBV12-3 or TRBV12-4 and TRBJ1-1; D is undetermined. There are 12 residues in the CDR3. Trimming stripped 6 bases from V and 3 bases from J, with 8 bases between. The CDR3 bases are TGTGCCAGCAGGACCACGGACACTGAAGCTTTCTTT. This encodes CASRTTDTEAFF.